The T cell receptor beta chain under discussion was sequenced for a study of early T cells in non-severe SARS-CoV-2 infection. Overall study: Unsorted whole blood bulk RNA was sequenced, with unpaired chains.

This clonotype was counted many times. This CDR3 has 14 residues. V dropped 6 bases and J dropped 7 bases, with 13 bases sitting between them. CDR1 is MNHEY and CDR2 is SVGAGI in the germline V gene. MiXCR, run by TCRdb on the 5' RACE reads, gives a single entry per CDR3 protein. In the table there are more than 45,000 distinct CDR3 sequences, roughly 8% of which are singletons. This receptor was obtained from an adult who was a healthcare worker with PCR-confirmed SARS-CoV-2 infection or an uninfected control (not recorded which). Sample: whole blood. J is TRBJ1-6 and V is TRBV6-5; D is perhaps TRBD1 (5 bases). The CDR3 sequence is CASRTGTVNSPLHF. The DNA for the CDR3 is TGTGCCAGCAGAACTGGGACGGTGAATTCACCCCTCCACTTT.